The clone carrying this T cell receptor beta chain was observed a few times. Its antigen is undetermined. A much more abundant neighbour one base away suggests this may be a read error. The data stem from a study of molecular identifiers for immune sequencing clone quantification. Whole-study context: Four of five RNA aliquots from approximately 22,000 or 94,000 naive CD8 T cells were sequenced.

It was with previously described methods and listed TCR primers that bulk TCR libraries were made. TCRdb fed the PCR reads into MiXCR, producing one record per CDR3 protein. Among about 320,000 distinct CDR3 sequences, 20% to 25% were seen once, and the ten largest hold roughly 0.86%. Study-level results: Shared barcodes on identical TCR molecules could underestimate the sizes of highly expanded clones. Clonotypes topping 20 RNA copies carried over 98% of effector molecules but under 1% of naive ones.

Germline CDR1 MNHNY, CDR2 SVGAGI (reference sequence). Trimming stripped 4 bases from V and 1 base from J, with 10 bases between. This CDR3 comprises 14 residues. The TCR was taken from a human donor in good health. Some libraries in this study had Jurkat cell RNA spiked in. Specimen: naive CD8+ T cells from blood, with Jurkat cell RNA spiked in. Indicated subset: FACS-sorted CD8+CD4-CCR7+CD45RA+ naive T cells. The V call is TRBV6-6, the J call TRBJ1-1; D may be TRBD1 (6 bases). DNA of the CDR3: TGTGCCAGCAGTTCGTCGACAGGGAACACTGAAGCTTTCTTT. This codes for CASSSSTGNTEAFF.